This section outlines one T cell receptor (beta chain) sequence together with its context. This specimen comes from a study of T cell responses to AZD1222 COVID-19 vaccine. Only in-frame clones appear in the TCRdb table, and some are missing; sequencing was by immunoSEQ multiplex PCR. The profile shows fewer than 150,000 clones, about nine tenths of them singletons. The CDR3 has 12 amino acids. With 6 bases removed from V and 3 bases from J, the gap between germline ends came to 6 bases. Sequencing was performed on peripheral blood, taken 28 days after the second AZD1222 dose. The source is an adult who received the AZD1222 COVID-19 vaccine. The chain has TRBV12-3 or TRBV12-4 and TRBJ1-5; D not resolved. CDR3 residues: CASSRLNQPQHF. CDR3 bases: TGTGCCAGCAGCCGGCTCAATCAGCCCCAGCATTTT.